This is a list of T cell receptor beta chains from one sample in a study of blood T cell repertoires in COVID-19. Repertoires were generated with immunoSEQ multiplex PCR, while TCRdb's copy carries only in-frame clones and drops some. The profile shows approximately 170,000 clones, 80% to 90% of them singletons. Material for sequencing was peripheral blood. All receptors derive from a man aged 50-59 years with active or convalescent COVID-19. CDR3s include the opening cysteine and the closing phenylalanine or tryptophan. Each record gives: D gene, clone size, V gene, J gene, CDR3 protein, CDR3 DNA. A D gene is named only where the DNA matches it firmly. Size is omitted from some rows. Given values are once, few, many or a class for expanded clones.

D gene: .; clone size: once; V gene: TRBV28; J gene: TRBJ1-1; CDR3 protein: CASSRPEGRPEAFF; CDR3 DNA: TGTGCCAGCAGTCGCCCCGAGGGCCGACCTGAAGCTTTCTTT
D gene: .; clone size: once; V gene: TRBV30; J gene: TRBJ1-1; CDR3 protein: CAWGRLNTEAFF; CDR3 DNA: TGTGCCTGGGGCCGGTTGAACACTGAAGCTTTCTTT
D gene: TRBD1; clone size: .; V gene: TRBV5-1; J gene: TRBJ1-6; CDR3 protein: CASSSTGGDGSPLHF; CDR3 DNA: TGCGCCAGCAGTTCCACAGGGGGGGATGGTTCACCCCTCCACTTT
D gene: .; clone size: .; V gene: TRBV12-3/TRBV12-4; J gene: TRBJ1-2; CDR3 protein: CASRQSGLDGYTF; CDR3 DNA: TGTGCCAGCAGACAGAGCGGTCTCGATGGCTACACCTTC
D gene: .; clone size: .; V gene: TRBV12-5; J gene: TRBJ1-5; CDR3 protein: CASGPGGGVGQPQHF; CDR3 DNA: TGTGCTAGTGGTCCCGGGGGTGGGGTTGGTCAGCCCCAGCATTTT
D gene: .; clone size: .; V gene: TRBV5-4; J gene: TRBJ1-1; CDR3 protein: CASSLGDTLNTEAFF; CDR3 DNA: TGTGCCAGCAGCTTGGGGGACACCTTGAACACTGAAGCTTTCTTT
D gene: TRBD1; clone size: .; V gene: TRBV29-1; J gene: TRBJ1-4; CDR3 protein: CSARTGGREKLFF; CDR3 DNA: TGCAGCGCCCGGACAGGGGGCCGTGAAAAACTGTTTTTT
D gene: TRBD2; clone size: .; V gene: TRBV24-1; J gene: TRBJ2-3; CDR3 protein: CATSGQIAGGPEREYF; CDR3 DNA: TGTGCCACCAGTGGTCAAATAGCGGGAGGGCCGGAGCGGGAGTATTTT
D gene: .; clone size: once; V gene: TRBV9; J gene: TRBJ1-5; CDR3 protein: CASSVGGDSNQPQHF; CDR3 DNA: TGTGCCAGCAGCGTAGGGGGGGATAGCAATCAGCCCCAGCATTTT
D gene: .; clone size: .; V gene: TRBV28; J gene: TRBJ1-2; CDR3 protein: CASSLPGYGYTF; CDR3 DNA: TGTGCCAGCAGTTTGCCAGGGTATGGCTACACCTTC
D gene: .; clone size: .; V gene: TRBV6-2/TRBV6-3; J gene: TRBJ1-2; CDR3 protein: CASSATGNLANYGYTF; CDR3 DNA: TGTGCCAGCAGTGCAACAGGGAACCTAGCTAACTATGGCTACACCTTC
D gene: .; clone size: .; V gene: TRBV28; J gene: TRBJ1-5; CDR3 protein: CASISRGRGRHQPQHF; CDR3 DNA: TGTGCCAGCATTTCCCGGGGGAGGGGGAGGCATCAGCCCCAGCATTTT
D gene: TRBD2; clone size: .; V gene: TRBV3-1/TRBV3-2; J gene: TRBJ2-1; CDR3 protein: CASSQEGGRVGNEQFF; CDR3 DNA: TGTGCCAGCAGCCAAGAGGGCGGGAGGGTCGGCAATGAGCAGTTCTTC
D gene: TRBD2; clone size: .; V gene: TRBV5-6; J gene: TRBJ2-7; CDR3 protein: CASSRTRVGSEQYF; CDR3 DNA: TGTGCCAGCAGCCGGACTAGGGTAGGCTCCGAGCAGTACTTC
D gene: .; clone size: .; V gene: TRBV7-9; J gene: TRBJ1-6; CDR3 protein: CASSTDSTNSPLHF; CDR3 DNA: TGTGCCAGCAGTACGGACTCTACGAATTCACCCCTCCACTTT
D gene: .; clone size: once; V gene: TRBV25-1; J gene: TRBJ2-2; CDR3 protein: CASSESLLDRTGELFF; CDR3 DNA: TGTGCCAGCAGTGAATCCCTACTAGATAGGACCGGGGAGCTGTTTTTT
D gene: .; clone size: .; V gene: TRBV6-5; J gene: TRBJ1-4; CDR3 protein: CASSWGQGGGEKLFF; CDR3 DNA: TGTGCCAGCAGTTGGGGGCAGGGAGGGGGTGAAAAACTGTTTTTT
D gene: .; clone size: .; V gene: TRBV6-5; J gene: TRBJ2-1; CDR3 protein: CASSYATAADEQFF; CDR3 DNA: TGTGCCAGCAGTTACGCGACCGCGGCCGATGAGCAGTTCTTC
D gene: .; clone size: .; V gene: TRBV6-5; J gene: TRBJ2-5; CDR3 protein: CASSPVAETQYF; CDR3 DNA: TGTGCCAGCAGTCCCGTGGCAGAGACCCAGTACTTC
D gene: .; clone size: .; V gene: TRBV4-1; J gene: TRBJ1-6; CDR3 protein: CASSQGPAGSPLHF; CDR3 DNA: TGCGCCAGCAGCCAAGGGCCGGCGGGTTCACCCCTCCACTTT
D gene: .; clone size: .; V gene: TRBV7-9; J gene: TRBJ2-7; CDR3 protein: CASSLSGYEQYF; CDR3 DNA: TGTGCCAGCAGCTTATCCGGGTACGAGCAGTACTTC
D gene: .; clone size: few; V gene: TRBV4-1; J gene: TRBJ2-3; CDR3 protein: CASSQDVDSGAPDTQYF; CDR3 DNA: TGCGCCAGCAGCCAAGATGTTGATAGCGGAGCCCCAGATACGCAGTATTTT
D gene: TRBD2; clone size: .; V gene: TRBV7-2; J gene: TRBJ2-1; CDR3 protein: CASSLILAGSNEQFF; CDR3 DNA: TGTGCCAGCAGCTTGATCCTAGCGGGGAGCAATGAGCAGTTCTTC
D gene: .; clone size: .; V gene: TRBV20-1; J gene: TRBJ1-1; CDR3 protein: CSASNGVGAFF; CDR3 DNA: TGCAGTGCTAGTAACGGTGTCGGGGCTTTCTTT
D gene: TRBD1; clone size: .; V gene: TRBV5-1; J gene: TRBJ1-2; CDR3 protein: CASSDRDRRYGYTF; CDR3 DNA: TGCGCCAGCAGCGACCGGGACAGGAGGTATGGCTACACCTTC
D gene: TRBD1; clone size: .; V gene: TRBV5-1; J gene: TRBJ1-2; CDR3 protein: CASSPGTGYGYTF; CDR3 DNA: TGCGCCAGCAGCCCCGGGACAGGGTATGGCTACACCTTC
D gene: .; clone size: .; V gene: TRBV30; J gene: TRBJ1-1; CDR3 protein: CALRAGPTEAFF; CDR3 DNA: TGTGCCTTAAGAGCGGGGCCCACTGAAGCTTTCTTT
D gene: TRBD1; clone size: .; V gene: TRBV4-1; J gene: TRBJ1-5; CDR3 protein: CASSQDFNRQGRQPQHF; CDR3 DNA: TGCGCCAGCAGCCAAGATTTCAATCGACAGGGGAGACAGCCCCAGCATTTT
D gene: TRBD1; clone size: .; V gene: TRBV6-5; J gene: TRBJ1-1; CDR3 protein: CACTGTVNTEAFF; CDR3 DNA: TGTGCCTGCACCGGGACAGTGAACACTGAAGCTTTCTTT
D gene: TRBD1; clone size: .; V gene: TRBV5-5; J gene: TRBJ1-6; CDR3 protein: CASSWEQGARNSPLHF; CDR3 DNA: TGTGCCAGCAGCTGGGAACAGGGGGCTAGAAATTCACCCCTCCACTTT
D gene: TRBD2; clone size: once; V gene: TRBV9; J gene: TRBJ2-5; CDR3 protein: CASSVALGGGEETQYF; CDR3 DNA: TGTGCCAGCAGCGTAGCCCTCGGCGGGGGAGAGGAGACCCAGTACTTC
D gene: TRBD2; clone size: .; V gene: TRBV28; J gene: TRBJ2-1; CDR3 protein: CASSLLAGYYNEQFF; CDR3 DNA: TGTGCCAGCAGTTTACTAGCGGGGTATTACAATGAGCAGTTCTTC
D gene: TRBD1; clone size: .; V gene: TRBV3-1/TRBV3-2; J gene: TRBJ1-5; CDR3 protein: CASSQGTGDNQPQHF; CDR3 DNA: TGTGCCAGCAGCCAAGGGACAGGGGATAATCAGCCCCAGCATTTT
D gene: TRBD1; clone size: .; V gene: TRBV15; J gene: TRBJ2-7; CDR3 protein: CATSRDEGAISRDRGLYEQYF; CDR3 DNA: TGTGCCACCAGCAGAGATGAGGGGGCTATTTCCCGGGACAGGGGGCTCTACGAGCAGTACTTC
D gene: TRBD2; clone size: .; V gene: TRBV6-5; J gene: TRBJ2-1; CDR3 protein: CASRASGANEQFF; CDR3 DNA: TGTGCCAGCAGAGCGAGCGGGGCCAATGAGCAGTTCTTC
D gene: .; clone size: .; V gene: TRBV18; J gene: TRBJ2-5; CDR3 protein: CASSPGQEETQYF; CDR3 DNA: TGTGCCAGCTCACCGGGGCAGGAGGAGACCCAGTACTTC
D gene: TRBD1; clone size: .; V gene: TRBV27; J gene: TRBJ2-3; CDR3 protein: CASSPGQGTDTQYF; CDR3 DNA: TGTGCCAGCAGCCCGGGACAGGGCACAGATACGCAGTATTTT
D gene: TRBD1; clone size: .; V gene: TRBV25-1; J gene: TRBJ1-1; CDR3 protein: CASSESLTGDTEAFF; CDR3 DNA: TGTGCCAGCAGTGAATCCTTAACAGGGGACACTGAAGCTTTCTTT
D gene: .; clone size: .; V gene: TRBV2; J gene: TRBJ1-1; CDR3 protein: CASRKEDGTEAFF; CDR3 DNA: TGTGCCAGCAGAAAGGAAGATGGGACAGAAGCTTTCTTT